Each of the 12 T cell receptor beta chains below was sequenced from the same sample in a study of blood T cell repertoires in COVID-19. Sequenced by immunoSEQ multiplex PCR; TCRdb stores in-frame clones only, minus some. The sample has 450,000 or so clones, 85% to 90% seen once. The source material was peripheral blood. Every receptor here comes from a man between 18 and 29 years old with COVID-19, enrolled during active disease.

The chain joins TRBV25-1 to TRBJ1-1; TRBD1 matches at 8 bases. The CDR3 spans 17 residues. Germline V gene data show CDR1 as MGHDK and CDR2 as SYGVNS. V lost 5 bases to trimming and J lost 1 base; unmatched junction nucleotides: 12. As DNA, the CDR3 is TGTGCCAGCAGTTTGCGTCCGACAGGGGCGGGGAACACTGAAGCTTTCTTT. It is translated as CASSLRPTGAGNTEAFF.

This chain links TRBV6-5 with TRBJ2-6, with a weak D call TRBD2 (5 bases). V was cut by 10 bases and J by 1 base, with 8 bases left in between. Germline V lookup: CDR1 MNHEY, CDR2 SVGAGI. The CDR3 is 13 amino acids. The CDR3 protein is CATGISGANVLTF. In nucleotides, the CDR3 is TGTGCCACCGGGATTTCTGGGGCCAACGTCCTGACTTTC.

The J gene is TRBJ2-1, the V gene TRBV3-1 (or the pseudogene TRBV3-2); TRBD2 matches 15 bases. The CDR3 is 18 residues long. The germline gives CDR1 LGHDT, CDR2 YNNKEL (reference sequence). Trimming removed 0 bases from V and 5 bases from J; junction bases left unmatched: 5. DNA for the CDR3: TGTGCCAGCAGCCAAGAAGGGACTAGCGGGAGGACCAACAATGAGCAGTTCTTC. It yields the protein CASSQEGTSGRTNNEQFF.

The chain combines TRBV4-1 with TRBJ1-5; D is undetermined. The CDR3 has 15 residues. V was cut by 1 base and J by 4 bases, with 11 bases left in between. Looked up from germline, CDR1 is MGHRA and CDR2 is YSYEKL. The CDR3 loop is CASSQVQQRNQPQHF. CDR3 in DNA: TGCGCCAGCAGCCAAGTTCAACAGAGAAATCAGCCCCAGCATTTT.

Here the CDR3 reads CASSRGADQPQHF. In nucleotides, the CDR3 is TGTGCCAGCAGTCGGGGGGCTGATCAGCCCCAGCATTTT. The chain carries TRBV2 and TRBJ1-5; possible D gene TRBD1, 6 bases. Germline V lookup: CDR1 SNHLY, CDR2 FYNNEI. Trimming removed 5 bases from V and 5 bases from J, with 10 bases in between. There are 13 residues in the CDR3.

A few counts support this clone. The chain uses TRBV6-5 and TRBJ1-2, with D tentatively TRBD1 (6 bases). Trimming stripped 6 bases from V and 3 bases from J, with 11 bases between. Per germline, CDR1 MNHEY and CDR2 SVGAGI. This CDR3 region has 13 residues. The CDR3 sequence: CASRLQGHYGYTF. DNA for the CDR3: TGTGCCAGCAGGCTACAGGGACACTATGGCTACACCTTC.

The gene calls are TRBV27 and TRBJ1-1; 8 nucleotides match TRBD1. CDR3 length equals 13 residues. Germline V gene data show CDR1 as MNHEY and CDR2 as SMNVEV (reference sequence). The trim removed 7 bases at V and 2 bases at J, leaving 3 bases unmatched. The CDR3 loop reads CASTGGINTEAFF. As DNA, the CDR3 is TGTGCCAGCACAGGGGGCATTAACACTGAAGCTTTCTTT.

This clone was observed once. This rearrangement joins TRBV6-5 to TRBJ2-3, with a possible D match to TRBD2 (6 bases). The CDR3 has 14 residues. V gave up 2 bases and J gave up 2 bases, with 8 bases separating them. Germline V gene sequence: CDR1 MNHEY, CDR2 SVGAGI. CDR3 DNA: TGTGCCAGCAGTTACGCGGGGAACACAGATACGCAGTATTTT. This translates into CASSYAGNTDTQYF.

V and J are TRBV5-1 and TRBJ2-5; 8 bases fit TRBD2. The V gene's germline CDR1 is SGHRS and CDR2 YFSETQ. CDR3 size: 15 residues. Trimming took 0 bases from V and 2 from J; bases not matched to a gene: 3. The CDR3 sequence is CASSLGTGGQETQYF. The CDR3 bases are TGCGCCAGCAGCTTGGGAACGGGGGGGCAAGAGACCCAGTACTTC.

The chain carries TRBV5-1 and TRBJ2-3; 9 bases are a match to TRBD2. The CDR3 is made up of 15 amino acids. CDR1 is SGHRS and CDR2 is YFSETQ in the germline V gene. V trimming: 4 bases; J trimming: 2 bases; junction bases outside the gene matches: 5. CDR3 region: CASSLTSGYTDTQYF. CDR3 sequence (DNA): TGCGCCAGCAGCCTGACTAGCGGATACACAGATACGCAGTATTTT.

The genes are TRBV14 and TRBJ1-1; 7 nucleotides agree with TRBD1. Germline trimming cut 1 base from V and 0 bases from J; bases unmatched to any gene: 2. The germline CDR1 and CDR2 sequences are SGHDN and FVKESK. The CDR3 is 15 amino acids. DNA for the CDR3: TGTGCCAGCAGCCAAGGCAGGGGGGTGAACACTGAAGCTTTCTTT. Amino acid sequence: CASSQGRGVNTEAFF.

The CDR3 loop is CSVVGPSYEQYF. The CDR3 DNA follows: TGCAGCGTTGTTGGCCCAAGCTACGAGCAGTACTTC. This rearrangement joins TRBV29-1 to TRBJ2-7; D is undetermined. CDR3 length equals 12 residues. The germline V gene has CDR1 SQVTM and CDR2 ANQGSEA. The V gene lost 4 bases and the J gene lost 3 bases, with 10 bases spanning the gap.